This entry lists 24 T cell receptor beta chains sequenced from one sample in a study of identical twins. From the 5' RACE reads, TCRdb called clonotypes with MiXCR, one entry per CDR3 protein. In the table there are hundreds of thousands of distinct CDR3 sequences, over 15% of which are singletons. The same data also contributed to another study, on T cells expressing NK-cell markers.

The sample taken for sequencing was PBMCs. Source of these receptors: a woman between 18 and 29 years old in good health.

The gene calls are TRBV12-3 or TRBV12-4 and TRBJ2-4; unclear D gene. The ends were cut back, 8 bases at V and 4 bases at J, with 3 bases in the middle. CDR3 length equals 10 residues. The CDR3 sequence: CASGKNIQYF. CDR3 sequence (DNA): TGTGCCAGCGGAAAAAACATTCAGTACTTC.

This clonotype has only a few counts. This chain uses TRBV28 with TRBJ2-7; no firm D call. Germline V CDR1 and CDR2: MDHEN, SYDVKM. The CDR3 runs to 12 residues. V was clipped by 6 bases and J by 3 bases, with 9 bases between them. In nucleotides, the CDR3 is TGTGCCAGCAGCCGTGTGGTCTACGAGCAGTACTTC. Its protein is CASSRVVYEQYF.

The J gene is TRBJ1-2, the V gene TRBV10-2, with TRBD1 matching over 9 bases. The CDR3 is 15 residues long. Losses at the gene ends were 3 bases for V and 4 bases for J; bases not matched to a gene: 6. Looked up from germline, CDR1 is WSHSY and CDR2 is SAAADI. The DNA for the CDR3 is TGCGCCAGCAGTGAATTACAGGGGGCAGGCTATGGCTACACCTTC. Its protein product is CASSELQGAGYGYTF.

This clonotype came up a few times. CDR3 amino acids: CASTQGARYEQYF. DNA for the CDR3: TGTGCCAGTACACAGGGGGCGAGATACGAGCAGTACTTC. The rearrangement joins TRBV5-6 to TRBJ2-7, with 9 bases aligning to TRBD1. V lost 8 bases to trimming and J lost 4 bases; unmatched junction nucleotides: 7. The CDR3 has 13 residues. The germline gives CDR1 SGHDT, CDR2 YYEEEE.

V gene TRBV7-2 combines with J gene TRBJ2-7; 8 bases match TRBD2. Germline V lookup: CDR1 SGHTA, CDR2 FQGNSA. The trim removed 5 bases at V and 3 bases at J, leaving 6 bases unmatched. This CDR3 spans 14 amino acids. The CDR3 loop is CASSPLAASYEQYF. The CDR3 nucleotides are TGTGCCAGCAGCCCACTAGCGGCCAGCTACGAGCAGTACTTC.

V gene TRBV20-1 combines with J gene TRBJ2-7; D perhaps matches TRBD1 (5 bases). Per the germline V gene, CDR1 is DFQATT and CDR2 is SNEGSKA (reference sequence). The CDR3 runs 13 residues. Trimming cost V 3 bases and J 6 bases, with 15 bases left between them. The CDR3 nucleotides read TGCAGTGCTAGTGGCCTAGGGGTAGTCGAGCAGTACTTC. It codes for CSASGLGVVEQYF.

This clonotype was counted between two and nine times. The chain uses TRBV2 and TRBJ1-5; perhaps TRBD1 as D (5 bases). The CDR3 length is 13 residues. With 7 bases removed from V and 6 bases from J, the gap between germline ends came to 13 bases. Per germline, CDR1 SNHLY and CDR2 FYNNEI. CDR3 sequence reads: CASNAGGAQPQHF. CDR3 bases: TGTGCCAGCAATGCTGGGGGAGCTCAGCCCCAGCATTTT.

CDR3 in amino acids: CASSEGGEGVEQYF. In DNA form, the CDR3 reads TGTGCCAGCAGTGAGGGTGGGGAGGGGGTCGAGCAGTACTTC. The chain carries TRBV2 and TRBJ2-7; a possible D gene is TRBD2 (7 bases). V was trimmed by 3 bases and J by 6 bases, leaving 15 bases between them. CDR1 is SNHLY and CDR2 is FYNNEI in the germline V gene. The CDR3 length is 14 residues. Full variable domain (remainder filled in from reference TRBV2 and TRBJ2-7): EPEVTQTPSHQVTQMGQEVILRCVPISNHLYFYWYRQILGQKVEFLVSFYNNEISEKSEIFDDQFSVERPDGSNFTLKIRSTKLEDSAMYFCASSEGGEGVEQYFGPGTRLTVT.

This clonotype showed up just a few times. The chain is built from TRBV7-2 and TRBJ2-7; 8 nucleotides align to TRBD2. The CDR3 runs 14 residues. Germline trimming cut 5 bases from V and 2 bases from J; bases unmatched to any gene: 5. Germline lookup yields CDR1 SGHTA and CDR2 FQGNSA. CDR3 nucleotide sequence: TGTGCCAGCAGCCCTTACGGGGGGGCCTACGAGCAGTACTTC. Translation gives CASSPYGGAYEQYF.

The CDR3 spells CASSTGDRNTGELFF. As DNA, the CDR3 is TGTGCCAGCAGCACAGGGGATCGTAACACCGGGGAGCTGTTTTTT. The chain links TRBV9 to TRBJ2-2; 7 nucleotides line up with TRBD1. CDR1 and CDR2 (germline): SGDLS, YYNGEE. Trimming cost V 4 bases and J 2 bases; bases outside gene matches: 5. This CDR3 has 15 residues.

The CDR3: CASSEGGLGNTEAFF. The DNA of the CDR3 is TGTGCCAGCTCCGAGGGGGGACTTGGGAACACTGAAGCTTTCTTT. The chain joins TRBV5-4 to TRBJ1-1; D possibly corresponds to TRBD1 (6 bases). From germline, CDR1 is SGHNT and CDR2 YYREEE (reference sequence). This CDR3 has 15 amino acids. The V gene lost 7 bases and the J gene lost 1 base, with 17 bases spanning the gap.

V and J are TRBV7-2 and TRBJ2-1; 10 bases are a match to TRBD1. V gave up 5 bases and J gave up 8 bases; unmatched junction bases: 9. The V gene's germline CDR1 is SGHTA and CDR2 FQGNSA. The length of the CDR3 is 15 residues. DNA of the CDR3: TGTGCCAGCAGCCGGGGGACAGGGGTCTTCGATGAGCAGTTCTTC. Protein: CASSRGTGVFDEQFF.

The V and J genes are TRBV4-2 and TRBJ1-6; D possibly corresponds to TRBD1 (6 bases). Per the germline V gene, CDR1 is LGHNA and CDR2 is YNFKEQ. Trimming took off 4 bases at V and 14 bases at J, with 12 bases between the two ends. CDR3 length: 12 residues. The CDR3 loop reads CASSRDRFSLHF. CDR3 sequence (DNA): TGTGCCAGCAGCCGAGACAGGTTCTCCCTCCACTTT.

The chain employs TRBV7-9 and TRBJ2-7, with D unresolved. Trimming took off 1 base at V and 2 bases at J, with 12 bases between the two ends. The CDR3 totals 15 residues. CDR1 and CDR2 from the germline V gene are SEHNR and FQNEAQ (reference sequence). The chain's CDR3 is CASSLVKTSTYEQYF. The CDR3 DNA sequence: TGTGCCAGCAGCTTAGTCAAGACTTCCACCTACGAGCAGTACTTC.

The V call is TRBV21-1, the J call TRBJ2-1; TRBD2, the table's D call, lacks a check against the DNA. TRBV21-1 is tagged as a pseudogene. CDR3 length equals 17 residues. CDR3: CASSLPGELAGYNEQFF. CDR3 sequence (DNA): TGTGCCAGCAGCTTACCAGGGGAGCTAGCGGGTTACAATGAGCAGTTCTTC.

The V call is TRBV30, the J call TRBJ1-5; possibly TRBD1 for D (5 bases). Germline V lookup: CDR1 GTSNPN, CDR2 SVGIG (reference sequence). V was clipped by 0 bases and J by 8 bases, with 14 bases between them. This CDR3 comprises 14 residues. The DNA for the CDR3 is TGTGCCTGGAGTGTACGAGGGGTTCGGGAGCCCCAGCATTTT. This codes for CAWSVRGVREPQHF. The full variable domain, rest sourced from reference TRBV30 and TRBJ1-5, is SQTIHQWPATLVQPVGSPLSLECTVEGTSNPNLYWYRQAAGRGLQLLFYSVGIGQISSEVPQNLSASRPQDRQFILSSKKLLLSDSGFYLCAWSVRGVREPQHFGDGTRLSIL.

This clonotype was detected a few times. The chain combines TRBV20-1 with TRBJ1-3, with 8 bases lining up with TRBD1. Germline CDR1 is DFQATT and CDR2 is SNEGSKA (reference sequence). This CDR3 has 14 amino acids. Unmatched junction bases numbered 2, after V lost 0 bases and J lost 4 bases. CDR3 in DNA: TGCAGTGCTAGAGATGACAGGGGAGGAAACACCATATATTTT. Translation: CSARDDRGGNTIYF.

The chain combines TRBV5-1 with TRBJ2-7; weak D call: TRBD2 (5 bases). Trimming removed 3 bases at V and 6 bases at J, with 10 bases between. Germline loops: CDR1 SGHRS, CDR2 YFSETQ. The CDR3 spans 12 residues. The DNA of the CDR3 is TGCGCCAGCAGCTACCACGAGGGCGAGCAGTACTTC. The encoded protein is CASSYHEGEQYF. Combining the CDR3 with reference TRBV5-1 and TRBJ2-7 gives the whole variable domain KAGVTQTPRYLIKTRGQQVTLSCSPISGHRSVSWYQQTPGQGLQFLFEYFSETQRNKGNFPGRFSGRQFSNSRSEMNVSTLELGDSALYLCASSYHEGEQYFGPGTRLTVT.

The chain links TRBV7-9 to TRBJ2-1, with 9 nucleotides matching TRBD2. Unmatched junction bases numbered 3, after V lost 3 bases and J lost 6 bases. The CDR3 is 14 residues long. Germline CDR1 is SEHNR and CDR2 is FQNEAQ (reference sequence). DNA of the CDR3: TGTGCCAGCAGCTTCGCGGGAGGGGTCAATGAGCAGTTCTTC. It translates to CASSFAGGVNEQFF.

J is TRBJ1-1 and V is TRBV18, with D possibly TRBD1 on 6 matching bases. Trimming cost V 2 bases and J 3 bases, with 16 bases left between them. Germline CDR1 KGHSH, CDR2 LQKENI. This CDR3 is 16 amino acids long. In DNA, the CDR3 is TGTGCCAGCTCACCATTAGTCGGGGGCGCCGACACTGAAGCTTTCTTT. Translation: CASSPLVGGADTEAFF. Full variable domain (rest looked up from reference TRBV18 and TRBJ1-1): NAGVMQNPRHLVRRRGQEARLRCSPMKGHSHVYWYRQLPEEGLKFMVYLQKENIIDESGMPKERFSAEFPKEGPSILRIQQVVRGDSAAYFCASSPLVGGADTEAFFGQGTRLTVV.

This clonotype was counted a few times. The chain uses TRBV9 and TRBJ2-6, with 7 bases that match TRBD1. Germline CDR1 reads SGDLS; CDR2 reads YYNGEE. With 0 bases clipped from V and 0 bases from J, the junction kept 6 bases outside the gene matches. This CDR3 is 18 amino acids long. CDR3 DNA sequence: TGTGCCAGCAGCGTAGAAGGGGGCCCATCCTCTGGGGCCAACGTCCTGACTTTC. Its translation: CASSVEGGPSSGANVLTF.

The genes are TRBV6-1 and TRBJ1-6; D gene uncertain. The V gene's germline CDR1 is MNHNS and CDR2 SASEGT. CDR3 length: 13 residues. Between the trimmed V and J ends, which lost 10 bases and 7 bases, there was a span of 14 bases. CDR3 region: CATGEAGNSPLHF. The CDR3, as DNA: TGTGCCACCGGAGAGGCGGGGAATTCACCCCTCCACTTT.

This clonotype was seen more than once but under ten times. The V call is TRBV25-1, the J call TRBJ2-5; 9 nucleotides match TRBD2. The V segment lost 7 bases and the J segment 5 bases; nucleotides outside the gene matches: 11. Per the germline V gene, CDR1 is MGHDK and CDR2 is SYGVNS. This CDR3 is 15 amino acids long. The CDR3 region is CASTRPAGGRETQYF. CDR3 nucleotide sequence: TGTGCCAGCACCCGCCCCGCGGGAGGGCGGGAGACCCAGTACTTC. The entire variable domain, with the rest obtained from reference TRBV25-1 and TRBJ2-5, is as follows: EADIYQTPRYLVIGTGKKITLECSQTMGHDKMYWYQQDPGMELHLIHYSYGVNSTEKGDLSSESTVSRIRTEHFPLTLESARPSHTSQYLCASTRPAGGRETQYFGPGTRLLVL.

This clonotype was seen repeatedly, ten times or more. This rearrangement joins TRBV4-2 to TRBJ2-2; D is undetermined. Trimming removed 0 bases at V and 6 bases at J, with 2 bases between. This CDR3 comprises 12 residues. Germline V gene lookup returns CDR1 LGHNA and CDR2 YNFKEQ. CDR3 amino acids: CASSQEAGELFF. Here the CDR3 DNA reads TGTGCCAGCAGCCAAGAGGCCGGGGAGCTGTTTTTT.